The entry below gives a single TCR beta chain sequence along with its context. Its cognate antigen is unknown. These data originate in a study of shared clonotypes between healthy human individuals. The study, taken as a whole, reports: Rarefaction showed sorted-subset sequencing was incomplete despite large depth. Sampling involved blood alone; tissue repertoires likely differ.

The data were produced by immunoSEQ multiplex PCR, yet TCRdb's version contains in-frame clones alone and is incomplete. The repertoire has 150,000 to 200,000 clones, approximately 92% of them found once; the top ten carry more than 0.065%. Deletions cut 0 bases from V and 2 bases from J, with 11 bases between. Germline lookup yields CDR1 SGHRS and CDR2 YFSETQ. The length of the CDR3 is 16 residues. Both subsets, CD45RA+ naive and CD45RA-negative memory, were split from the CD4+ cells. Sequenced: naive CD4+ T cells sorted from blood. As for subset: CD45RA+ positively selected. The chain uses TRBV5-1 and TRBJ2-2, with D unclear. The sequence came from a woman in her twenties or thirties in good health. This CDR3 is CASSLAETLNTGELFF. CDR3 DNA: TGCGCCAGCAGCTTGGCTGAGACGCTCAACACCGGGGAGCTGTTTTTT.